Presented here are 31 T cell receptor beta chains from one specimen sequenced in a study of T cell responses to AZD1222 COVID-19 vaccine. Repertoires were generated with immunoSEQ multiplex PCR, while TCRdb's copy carries only in-frame clones and drops some. Of 100,000 to 150,000 clones in the sample, 86% were seen once. Here the sequenced sample was peripheral blood, taken on day 0 of AZD1222 vaccination. The receptors here all came from an adult in good health.

The chain is built from TRBV5-5 and TRBJ2-3; 8 bases match TRBD2. The CDR3 length is 16 residues. V shed 0 bases, J shed 0 bases, and the junction held 3 bases outside the gene matches. The V gene's germline CDR1 is SGHKS and CDR2 YYEKEE (reference sequence). The CDR3 DNA is TGTGCCAGCAGCTTGGCCGGGGGGGCTAGCACAGATACGCAGTATTTT. Encoded protein: CASSLAGGASTDTQYF.

The sample holds a few counts of this clone. The V and J genes are TRBV13 and TRBJ2-5; 9 nucleotides line up with TRBD1. Looked up from germline, CDR1 is PRHDT and CDR2 is FYEKMQ (reference sequence). The V segment lost 2 bases and the J segment 1 base; nucleotides outside the gene matches: 2. The CDR3 has 15 amino acids. Here the CDR3 reads CASSLLTGGQETQYF. The CDR3 DNA reads TGTGCCAGCAGCTTATTGACAGGGGGCCAAGAGACCCAGTACTTC.

Worth noting for this clone: The DNA is left out, because the CDR3 cannot be placed on it with certainty; the CDR3 is given as TCRdb lists it. The chain combines TRBV6-2 or TRBV6-3 with TRBJ1-2. The CDR3 spans 15 residues, counting both ends. Germline V gene lookup returns CDR1 MNHEY and CDR2 SVGEGT. This CDR3 is CASSYRRAGSGGYTF.

J is TRBJ2-2 and V is TRBV5-1, with 9 bases fitting TRBD1. Germline lookup yields CDR1 SGHRS and CDR2 YFSETQ. V lost 4 bases to trimming and J lost 4 bases; unmatched junction nucleotides: 5. The CDR3 contains 15 residues. The CDR3 DNA follows: TGCGCCAGCAGCGGGACAGGGTTTGGCACCGGGGAGCTGTTTTTT. It specifies CASSGTGFGTGELFF.

Here the CDR3 DNA reads TGCGCCAGCAGCCAAGTAACAGGGTTCCCCGGGGAGCTGTTTTTT. This gives the protein CASSQVTGFPGELFF. This chain joins TRBV4-3 and TRBJ2-2, with D tentatively TRBD1 (6 bases). The CDR3 spans 15 residues. Germline values: CDR1 LGHNA, CDR2 YSLEER. Between the trimmed V and J ends, which lost 1 base and 6 bases, there was a span of 12 bases.

The chain has TRBV10-3 and TRBJ2-1; possible D gene TRBD2, 5 bases. Germline-derived CDR1 and CDR2 are ENHRY and SYGVKD. There are 12 residues in the CDR3. CDR3: CAPPGESHEQFF. The CDR3 DNA reads as TGTGCACCGCCCGGGGAATCCCATGAGCAGTTCTTC.

V usage is TRBV5-1 and J usage is TRBJ2-7, with D unresolved. Trimming shortened V by 6 bases and J by 0 bases, and 10 bases separated the two germline ends. CDR1 SGHRS and CDR2 YFSETQ come from the germline V gene. This CDR3 contains 13 residues. The CDR3 nucleotides read TGCGCCAGCAACACTGAGAGCTCCTACGAGCAGTACTTC. The encoded protein is CASNTESSYEQYF.

The chain links TRBV7-9 to TRBJ1-2; D gene uncertain. Per germline, CDR1 SEHNR and CDR2 FQNEAQ (reference sequence). Trimming took off 5 bases at V and 2 bases at J, with 15 bases between the two ends. The CDR3 is 15 amino acids. The CDR3 loop is CASSRPRTGNYGYTF. CDR3 DNA sequence: TGTGCCAGCAGCCGCCCTAGGACGGGGAACTATGGCTACACCTTC.

As regards this clone: The DNA is omitted, as the CDR3 cannot be located on it reliably, and the CDR3 follows TCRdb's listing. The chain couples TRBV18 to TRBJ1-4; the table calls TRBD1, which could not be checked here. The germline V gene has CDR1 KGHSH and CDR2 LQKENI. The CDR3 is 14 amino acids in total, end residues counted. CDR3 region: CASSPPGQGKTVFF.

The CDR3 DNA is TGTGCCAGCATCCGATCCACCATCTCTGGAAACACCATATATTTT. Amino acid sequence: CASIRSTISGNTIYF. The chain carries TRBV6-5 and TRBJ1-3; D is uncertain. V was shortened by 7 bases and J by 0 bases, with 13 bases between the two germline ends. The CDR3 runs to 15 residues. Per germline, CDR1 MNHEY and CDR2 SVGAGI.

There are a few counts of this clone. The rearrangement uses TRBV20-1 and TRBJ1-2, with a possible D match to TRBD1 (6 bases). CDR1 is DFQATT, CDR2 SNEGSKA, per germline (reference sequence). V dropped 6 bases and J dropped 3 bases, with 8 bases sitting between them. CDR3 length equals 11 residues. Here the CDR3 DNA reads TGCAGTGCCCGGACAGACTATGGCTACACCTTC. The encoded protein is CSARTDYGYTF.

This chain connects TRBV28 to TRBJ1-1; a weak D match, TRBD1 (5 bases). Trimming pared 1 base from V and 13 bases from J, leaving 13 bases between. The CDR3 sequence is 12 residues long. CDR1 is MDHEN, CDR2 SYDVKM, per germline. The CDR3 coding sequence is TGTGCCAGCAGTTTATTCGCTCTGGGGGGTTTCTTT. It encodes CASSLFALGGFF.

The CDR3 DNA reads TGTGCCAGCAGCTTCCTTAGCGGGGGTAGCACAGATACGCAGTATTTT. This sequence encodes CASSFLSGGSTDTQYF. V usage is TRBV7-2 and J usage is TRBJ2-3; 9 nucleotides line up with TRBD2. V shed 3 bases, J shed 0 bases, and the junction held 4 bases outside the gene matches. This CDR3 region has 16 residues. Germline CDR1 SGHTA, CDR2 FQGNSA.

The chain employs TRBV2 and TRBJ2-7; 7 bases are shared with TRBD1. The CDR3 totals 14 residues. The junction had 5 bases not matched to a gene; V was cut back by 5 bases and J by 1 base. Germline CDR1 is SNHLY and CDR2 is FYNNEI. This chain's CDR3 is CASSRQGLSYEQYF. CDR3 DNA sequence: TGTGCCAGCAGTCGACAGGGATTATCCTACGAGCAGTACTTC.

The chain couples TRBV6-2 or TRBV6-3 to TRBJ2-7; a possible D gene is TRBD2 (6 bases). The CDR3 sequence is 14 residues long. Germline CDR1 and CDR2: MNHEY and SVGEGT. With 4 bases removed from V and 4 bases from J, the gap between germline ends came to 14 bases. CDR3 DNA sequence: TGTGCCAGCAGTTGGTCTAGCGAGGGGTACGAGCAGTACTTC. It yields the protein CASSWSSEGYEQYF.

Notes on this clone: A read error may account for a junction end that differs from germline. This rearrangement joins TRBV6-2 or TRBV6-3 to TRBJ1-1, with 8 bases fitting TRBD1. The CDR3 covers 16 residues. Germline lookup yields CDR1 MNHEY and CDR2 SVGEGT. In DNA form, the CDR3 reads TGTGCCAGCAGTGACTCCACAGGGGGGGCGTACACTGAAGCTTTCTTT. This encodes CASSDSTGGAYTEAFF.

The chain is built from TRBV10-3 and TRBJ1-2; D is unclear. Trimming took off 1 base at V and 4 bases at J, with 13 bases between the two ends. Germline-derived CDR1 and CDR2 are ENHRY and SYGVKD. There are 15 residues in the CDR3. The CDR3 nucleotides are TGTGCCATCAGTGAGTTGGCAGCCGCTGTCTATGGCTACACCTTC. Amino acids: CAISELAAAVYGYTF.

This clone showed up just once. The chain recombines TRBV7-9 with TRBJ1-1; D may be TRBD1 (5 bases). The CDR3 extends over 16 amino acids. The germline gives CDR1 SEHNR, CDR2 FQNEAQ (reference sequence). Between the trimmed V and J ends, which lost 1 base and 4 bases, there was a span of 16 bases. The CDR3 protein is CASSLVRVRVPTEAFF. CDR3 coding DNA: TGTGCCAGCAGCTTAGTTCGAGTCAGGGTCCCCACTGAAGCTTTCTTT.

This rearrangement joins TRBV7-2 to TRBJ1-2, with D maybe TRBD1 (6 bases). Trimming removed 6 bases from V and 7 bases from J, with 15 bases in between. The V gene's germline CDR1 is SGHTA and CDR2 FQGNSA. CDR3 length equals 13 residues. CDR3 loop: CASRPGTFTGYTF. DNA of the CDR3: TGTGCCAGCAGGCCCGGGACATTTACTGGCTACACCTTC.

This clone was counted a few times. This chain connects TRBV6-2 or TRBV6-3 to TRBJ1-1; D unresolved. The V gene's germline CDR1 is MNHEY and CDR2 SVGEGT. V was pared by 1 base and J by 4 bases, with 7 bases between. The length of the CDR3 is 13 residues. Here the CDR3 DNA reads TGTGCCAGCAGTTACTTCGGTAGCACTGAAGCTTTCTTT. This codes for CASSYFGSTEAFF.

About this clone itself: Other DNA sequences in the same sample also yield this CDR3. V gene TRBV5-1 combines with J gene TRBJ2-3; no clear D. V lost 2 bases to trimming and J lost 3 bases, with 4 bases between them. CDR1 is SGHRS and CDR2 is YFSETQ in the germline V gene. The length of the CDR3 is 12 residues. The DNA of the CDR3 is TGCGCCAGCAGCTTAGATACAGATACGCAGTATTTT. Encoded protein: CASSLDTDTQYF. Variable domain in full (rest from reference TRBV5-1 and TRBJ2-3): KAGVTQTPRYLIKTRGQQVTLSCSPISGHRSVSWYQQTPGQGLQFLFEYFSETQRNKGNFPGRFSGRQFSNSRSEMNVSTLELGDSALYLCASSLDTDTQYFGPGTRLTVL.

The rearrangement links TRBV7-9 to TRBJ1-5, with D possibly TRBD1 on 5 matching bases. Germline values: CDR1 SEHNR, CDR2 FQNEAQ (reference sequence). V was shortened by 3 bases and J by 4 bases, with 16 bases between the two germline ends. CDR3 length: 16 amino acids. In DNA form, the CDR3 reads TGTGCCAGCAGCTTCGGTCCGGGGCATCTTAATCAGCCCCAGCATTTT. Translating gives CASSFGPGHLNQPQHF.

The chain recombines TRBV5-8 with TRBJ1-4, with 9 bases matching TRBD1. The ends lost 0 bases at V and 7 bases at J; junction bases unmatched: 4. The CDR3 is made up of 15 amino acids. Germline V gene data show CDR1 as SGHTS and CDR2 as YDEGEE. CDR3: CASSLGTGVGEKLFF. The CDR3 DNA follows: TGTGCCAGCAGCTTGGGGACAGGGGTTGGTGAAAAACTGTTTTTT.

The chain links TRBV4-3 to TRBJ1-1; maybe TRBD1 (5 bases). CDR3 size: 13 residues. V was clipped by 0 bases and J by 6 bases, with 8 bases between them. The germline gives CDR1 LGHNA, CDR2 YSLEER. The CDR3 protein is CASSQEQVAEAFF. The CDR3 coding sequence is TGCGCCAGCAGCCAAGAACAGGTAGCTGAAGCTTTCTTT.

The chain has TRBV5-1 and TRBJ1-6; D remains unclear. CDR3 length: 16 amino acids. The germline CDR1 and CDR2 sequences are SGHRS and YFSETQ. V gave up 1 base and J gave up 6 bases, with 14 bases separating them. CDR3 sequence reads: CASSLIGGSLNSPLHF. In DNA, the CDR3 is TGCGCCAGCAGCTTGATCGGTGGCAGCCTTAATTCACCCCTCCACTTT.

The V and J genes are TRBV9 and TRBJ1-1, with D possibly being TRBD1 (5 bases). The CDR3 sequence is 13 residues long. Trimming took off 5 bases at V and 1 base at J, with 9 bases between the two ends. CDR1 is SGDLS, CDR2 YYNGEE, per germline. The CDR3 DNA is TGTGCCAGCAGAGCGGACAAGAACACTGAAGCTTTCTTT. This codes for CASRADKNTEAFF.

The V gene is TRBV10-3, the J gene TRBJ2-7; TRBD2 matches at 7 bases. Trimming took 7 bases from V and 3 from J; bases not matched to a gene: 12. Germline-derived CDR1 and CDR2 are ENHRY and SYGVKD. This CDR3 spans 15 amino acids. Written as DNA, the CDR3 is TGTGCCATCAACGACCCGAGGCGGGGGAACTACGAGCAGTACTTC. Its protein product is CAINDPRRGNYEQYF.

This rearrangement joins TRBV2 to TRBJ2-7; 9 bases line up with TRBD1. Germline CDR1 is SNHLY and CDR2 is FYNNEI. The CDR3 totals 14 residues. J gave up 4 bases and V 5 bases, and 6 bases lay outside the gene matches. CDR3 in amino acids: CASSWDRVGYEQYF. CDR3 DNA: TGTGCCAGCAGTTGGGACAGGGTGGGATACGAGCAGTACTTC. Drawing the rest from reference TRBV2 and TRBJ2-7, the complete variable domain is EPEVTQTPSHQVTQMGQEVILRCVPISNHLYFYWYRQILGQKVEFLVSFYNNEISEKSEIFDDQFSVERPDGSNFTLKIRSTKLEDSAMYFCASSWDRVGYEQYFGPGTRLTVT.

This clone has more than one count but fewer than ten. Additional DNA sequences in this sample encode the identical CDR3. The J gene is TRBJ1-2, the V gene TRBV5-6; D may be TRBD1 (6 bases). V lost 4 bases, J lost 4 bases, and 14 bases lay in between. Per germline, CDR1 SGHDT and CDR2 YYEEEE. The CDR3 length is 14 residues. The CDR3 DNA sequence: TGTGCCAGCAGCCCACCTACAGGGAGCTATGGCTACACCTTC. Its protein product is CASSPPTGSYGYTF.

V gene TRBV7-2 combines with J gene TRBJ1-1, with no clear D. V was pared by 5 bases and J by 2 bases, with 18 bases between. The CDR3 runs to 16 residues. The V gene's germline CDR1 is SGHTA and CDR2 FQGNSA. In DNA form, the CDR3 reads TGTGCCAGCAGCCCAAGTTTATGGCAGGTAAACACTGAAGCTTTCTTT. Encoded protein: CASSPSLWQVNTEAFF.

This chain links TRBV5-1 with TRBJ2-1, with D maybe TRBD2 (5 bases). Germline CDR1 is SGHRS and CDR2 is YFSETQ. V was trimmed by 2 bases and J by 4 bases, leaving 10 bases between them. The CDR3 consists of 14 residues. CDR3: CASSFSSFYNEQFF. The CDR3, as DNA: TGCGCCAGCAGCTTCTCTAGCTTTTACAATGAGCAGTTCTTC. The full variable domain, with the rest looked up from reference TRBV5-1 and TRBJ2-1, is KAGVTQTPRYLIKTRGQQVTLSCSPISGHRSVSWYQQTPGQGLQFLFEYFSETQRNKGNFPGRFSGRQFSNSRSEMNVSTLELGDSALYLCASSFSSFYNEQFFGPGTRLTVL.